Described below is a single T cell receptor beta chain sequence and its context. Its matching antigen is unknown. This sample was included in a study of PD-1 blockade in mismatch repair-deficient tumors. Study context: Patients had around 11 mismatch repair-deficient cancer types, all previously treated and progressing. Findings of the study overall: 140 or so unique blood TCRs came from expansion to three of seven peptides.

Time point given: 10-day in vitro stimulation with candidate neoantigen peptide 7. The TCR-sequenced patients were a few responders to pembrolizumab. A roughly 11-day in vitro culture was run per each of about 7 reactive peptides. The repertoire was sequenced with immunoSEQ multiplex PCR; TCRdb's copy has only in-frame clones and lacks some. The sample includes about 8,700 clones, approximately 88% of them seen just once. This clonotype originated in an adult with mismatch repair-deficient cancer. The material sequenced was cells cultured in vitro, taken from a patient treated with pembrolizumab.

The CDR3 DNA reads TGTGCCAGCAGCCCCATTAGCTGGACTAGCACAGATACGCAGTATTTT. Protein sequence: CASSPISWTSTDTQYF. This chain joins TRBV9 and TRBJ2-3; possibly TRBD2 for D (5 bases). This CDR3 is 16 amino acids long. Per the germline V gene, CDR1 is SGDLS and CDR2 is YYNGEE. The V end was cut by 4 bases, the J end by 0 bases, with 15 bases between.